Listed here are 4 T cell receptor beta chains from one sample, sequenced in a study of post-analysis software for immune sequencing data. Whole-study results and caveats: In patients, five TRBV segments were more frequent than in controls, with TRBV5-6, TRBV5-1 and TRBV20-1 among them.

Their recognized antigens are unknown. Prepared TCR beta cDNA libraries contained unique molecular identifiers. TCRdb itself ran the PCR reads through MiXCR, one entry per CDR3 protein. The profile shows roughly 540,000 distinct CDR3 sequences, 30% to 40% of them singletons. The specimen sequenced was blood. These receptors all come from a girl aged 2 to 17 with multiple sclerosis.

This clonotype has only a few counts. The gene calls are TRBV28 and TRBJ1-2, with D possibly TRBD1 on 5 matching bases. V lost 5 bases to trimming and J lost 0 bases, with 10 bases between them. Germline loops: CDR1 MDHEN, CDR2 SYDVKM. This CDR3 has 14 amino acids. The CDR3, as DNA: TGTGCCAGCAGTGGCAGGGAAACTAACTATGGCTACACCTTC. Protein: CASSGRETNYGYTF.

V is TRBV19 and J is TRBJ1-1; D remains unclear. Germline CDR1 and CDR2: LNHDA and SQIVND (reference sequence). This CDR3 spans 13 amino acids. The germline V and J ends were trimmed by 3 bases and 1 base, with 6 bases remaining between them. The DNA of the CDR3 is TGTGCCAGTAGTATTTTACAGAACACTGAAGCTTTCTTT. Its translation is CASSILQNTEAFF.

The gene calls are TRBV29-1 and TRBJ1-1, with D possibly being TRBD1 (5 bases). From germline, CDR1 is SQVTM and CDR2 ANQGSEA. The CDR3 consists of 14 residues. CDR3: CRALNRGPNTEAFF. The CDR3 DNA reads as TGCAGAGCGTTGAATAGGGGTCCGAACACTGAAGCTTTCTTT.

This clonotype appeared a few times. V gene TRBV5-1 combines with J gene TRBJ2-3; D is possibly TRBD1 (11 bases). The CDR3 sequence is 17 residues long. Germline-derived CDR1 and CDR2 are SGHRS and YFSETQ. V lost 6 bases and J 5 bases, leaving 25 bases between the germline ends. Here the CDR3 DNA reads TGCGCCAGCACCCTGCAACTAGCGGGGACAGGGGGAGATACGCAGTATTTT. This translates into CASTLQLAGTGGDTQYF. The complete variable domain, with remaining parts taken from reference TRBV5-1 and TRBJ2-3, reads KAGVTQTPRYLIKTRGQQVTLSCSPISGHRSVSWYQQTPGQGLQFLFEYFSETQRNKGNFPGRFSGRQFSNSRSEMNVSTLELGDSALYLCASTLQLAGTGGDTQYFGPGTRLTVL.